The T cell receptor beta chain described here comes from a study of CD8 T cells in Susac syndrome. Sequencing of TCR beta was performed on blood CD8+ and CD4+ T cells. Negative isolation was used for CD8+ and CD4+ T cells, and FACS enrichment was applied to TEMRA cells. RNA amounts of roughly 0.45 to 1 ug underwent reverse transcription with random hexamers. Amplification of TCR beta CDR3 across 54 Vbeta and 13 Jbeta was performed with immunoSEQ multiplex PCR. TCRdb passed the immunoSEQ multiplex PCR reads through MiXCR, listing each CDR3 protein once. In the table there are fewer than 350,000 distinct CDR3 sequences, approximately 90% of which are singletons. The sequenced sample consisted of CD8+ T cells from PBMCs. The clonotype originates from a human donor with multiple sclerosis.

CDR3 protein: CASSFGFSPYEQYF. The CDR3 nucleotides are TGTGCCAGCAGCTTCGGGTTTTCCCCCTACGAGCAGTACTTC. This rearrangement joins TRBV27 to TRBJ2-7, with D hard to call. V was clipped by 6 bases and J by 2 bases, with 14 bases between them. The germline V gene has CDR1 MNHEY and CDR2 SMNVEV (reference sequence). This CDR3 comprises 14 residues.